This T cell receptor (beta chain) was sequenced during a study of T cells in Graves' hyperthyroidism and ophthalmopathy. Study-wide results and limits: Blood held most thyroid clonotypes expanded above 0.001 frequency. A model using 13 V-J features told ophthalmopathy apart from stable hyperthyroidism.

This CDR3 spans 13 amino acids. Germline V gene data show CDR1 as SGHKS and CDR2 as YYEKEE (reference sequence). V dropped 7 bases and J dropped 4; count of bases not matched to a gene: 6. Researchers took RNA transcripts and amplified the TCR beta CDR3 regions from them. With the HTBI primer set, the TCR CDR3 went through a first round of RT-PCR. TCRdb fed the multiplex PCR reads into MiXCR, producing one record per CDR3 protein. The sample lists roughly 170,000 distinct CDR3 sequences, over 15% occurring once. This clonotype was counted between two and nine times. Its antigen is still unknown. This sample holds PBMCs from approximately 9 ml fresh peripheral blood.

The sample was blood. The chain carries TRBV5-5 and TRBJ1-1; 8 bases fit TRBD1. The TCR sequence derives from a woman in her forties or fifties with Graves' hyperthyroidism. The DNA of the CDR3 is TGTGCCAGCCAAATAACAGGGGGCACTGAAGCTTTCTTT. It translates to CASQITGGTEAFF. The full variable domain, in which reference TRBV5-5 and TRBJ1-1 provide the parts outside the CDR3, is DAGVTQSPTHLIKTRGQQVTLRCSPISGHKSVSWYQQVLGQGPQFIFQYYEKEERGRGNFPDRFSARQFPNYSSELNVNALLLGDSALYLCASQITGGTEAFFGQGTRLTVV.